Listed here are 24 T cell receptor beta chains from one sample, sequenced in a study of shared clonotypes between healthy human individuals. The table came from immunoSEQ multiplex PCR; TCRdb's copy has only in-frame clones and leaves some out. The sample shows fewer than 850,000 clones, roughly 78% of them seen only once. Sequenced input: memory CD4+ T cells sorted from blood. The subset here: CD45RA-negative fraction. The receptors here all came from a young woman in good health.

J is TRBJ1-2 and V is TRBV28; D may be TRBD1 (5 bases). The CDR3 runs 15 residues. Deletions cut 6 bases from V and 8 bases from J, with 22 bases between. Germline CDR1 is MDHEN and CDR2 is SYDVKM. CDR3 in amino acids: CASRSGSAGDRGYTF. In DNA, the CDR3 is TGTGCCAGCAGATCAGGGTCTGCAGGAGATAGGGGCTACACCTTC.

The chain uses TRBV18 and TRBJ2-7; 8 nucleotides agree with TRBD1. Germline V gene lookup returns CDR1 KGHSH and CDR2 LQKENI. This CDR3 spans 17 amino acids. Trimming at V came to 4 bases and at J to 5 bases, leaving 16 bases not matched to a gene. CDR3 nucleotide sequence: TGTGCCAGCTCACAACAACACGGAGGGACAGGTGTTAACGAGCAGTACTTC. Encoded protein: CASSQQHGGTGVNEQYF.

The chain combines TRBV9 with TRBJ2-5; D gene unclear. This CDR3 is built from 15 residues. Germline CDR1 SGDLS, CDR2 YYNGEE. The V end was cut by 2 bases, the J end by 4 bases, with 15 bases between. The DNA of the CDR3 is TGTGCCAGCAGCGTTTCGGCGGTGGGCGGAGAGACCCAGTACTTC. This sequence encodes CASSVSAVGGETQYF.

This clone was observed a single time. V usage is TRBV18 and J usage is TRBJ2-6; D might be TRBD1 (5 bases). Trimming removed 2 bases from V and 0 bases from J, with 14 bases in between. The CDR3 extends over 18 amino acids. The V gene's germline CDR1 is KGHSH and CDR2 LQKENI. CDR3: CASSPSGPRGSGANVLTF. For the CDR3, the DNA is TGTGCCAGCTCACCAAGTGGACCTAGGGGCTCTGGGGCCAACGTCCTGACTTTC.

V usage is TRBV2 and J usage is TRBJ1-1; D uncertain. CDR1 and CDR2 (germline): SNHLY, FYNNEI. The CDR3 extends over 15 amino acids. Trimming left V 5 bases short and J 2 bases short, with 15 bases between. The CDR3 sequence is CASSPENLVNTEAFF. CDR3 DNA: TGTGCCAGCAGTCCCGAGAACCTAGTTAACACTGAAGCTTTCTTT. The complete variable domain, with remaining parts taken from reference TRBV2 and TRBJ1-1, reads EPEVTQTPSHQVTQMGQEVILRCVPISNHLYFYWYRQILGQKVEFLVSFYNNEISEKSEIFDDQFSVERPDGSNFTLKIRSTKLEDSAMYFCASSPENLVNTEAFFGQGTRLTVV.

About this clone itself: This may come from a read error, since a much larger clone is one base off. The chain couples TRBV5-7 to TRBJ2-7; D is perhaps TRBD1 (6 bases). TRBV5-7 is classed as an ORF, of uncertain function. The CDR3 is 17 residues long. The CDR3 sequence: CVSSLKWLGTPSYEQYF. The CDR3 DNA reads as TGTGTCAGCAGCTTGAAGTGGTTGGGGACACCATCTTACGAGCAGTACTTC.

The V gene is TRBV5-1, the J gene TRBJ1-5, with D perhaps matching TRBD1 (5 bases). The germline CDR1 and CDR2 sequences are SGHRS and YFSETQ. Trimming took 4 bases from V and 4 from J, leaving 12 bases between them. CDR3 size: 14 residues. The CDR3 here is CASSQGDGNQPQHF. The CDR3 DNA reads as TGCGCCAGCAGCCAAGGGGACGGGAATCAGCCCCAGCATTTT.

This chain uses TRBV11-3 with TRBJ2-6, with 10 bases matching TRBD2. Germline lookup yields CDR1 SGHNT and CDR2 YENEEA. The V gene end was trimmed by 0 bases and the J gene end by 2 bases; junction bases not matched to a gene: 4. The CDR3 consists of 18 residues. CDR3 in amino acids: CASSLDLLAGAGANVLTF. The CDR3 bases are TGTGCCAGCAGCTTAGATCTCCTAGCGGGAGCTGGGGCCAACGTCCTGACTTTC.

This clone was seen only once. J is TRBJ1-5 and V is TRBV27; 8 bases fit TRBD1. The CDR3 spans 16 residues. Germline loops: CDR1 MNHEY, CDR2 SMNVEV (reference sequence). V trimming: 6 bases; J trimming: 0 bases; junction bases outside the gene matches: 7. DNA for the CDR3: TGTGCCAGCAGGTATCTGGGACAGGATAGCAATCAGCCCCAGCATTTT. Translation gives CASRYLGQDSNQPQHF.

CDR3 loop: CASSPGFLSDIQYF. CDR3 in DNA: TGTGCCAGCAGCCCGGGGTTTTTGTCGGACATTCAGTACTTC. The chain links TRBV5-4 to TRBJ2-4, with D perhaps matching TRBD2 (5 bases). CDR1 and CDR2 from the germline V gene are SGHNT and YYREEE (reference sequence). CDR3 length: 14 amino acids. Between the trimmed V and J ends, which lost 4 bases and 8 bases, there was a span of 16 bases.

V usage is TRBV7-3 and J usage is TRBJ2-3, with D possibly called TRBD1 or TRBD2 (5 bases each). Germline CDR1 SGHTA, CDR2 FQGTGA. This CDR3 contains 16 residues. V was cut by 4 bases and J by 0 bases, with 14 bases left in between. CDR3 region: CASSWNPGPSTDTQYF. The CDR3, as DNA: TGTGCCAGCAGCTGGAACCCGGGACCGAGCACAGATACGCAGTATTTT.

This clone was found a few times. The chain carries TRBV25-1 and TRBJ2-7; 8 nucleotides line up with TRBD2. This CDR3 is built from 16 residues. Germline CDR1 reads MGHDK; CDR2 reads SYGVNS. V was clipped by 1 base and J by 5 bases; unmatched bases: 10. CDR3: CASSESRSGGVHEQYF. The CDR3 DNA reads as TGTGCCAGCAGTGAATCTCGGAGCGGGGGAGTCCACGAGCAGTACTTC.

This sequence joins TRBV29-1 and TRBJ2-3, with TRBD2 identical over 8 bases. Germline CDR1 and CDR2: SQVTM and ANQGSEA. CDR3 length: 15 amino acids. V gave up 6 bases and J gave up 2 bases; unmatched junction bases: 10. CDR3 protein: CSVSQSGSFTDTQYF. The CDR3 DNA reads TGCAGCGTCTCTCAAAGCGGGAGCTTCACAGATACGCAGTATTTT.

V and J are TRBV30 and TRBJ2-3, with 7 bases matching TRBD2. CDR3 length: 15 residues. Germline-derived CDR1 and CDR2 are GTSNPN and SVGIG (reference sequence). V was clipped by 1 base and J by 1 base; unmatched bases: 5. The CDR3 sequence is CAWSETSDRTDTQYF. The CDR3 DNA is TGTGCCTGGAGTGAAACTAGCGACCGCACAGATACGCAGTATTTT.

This rearrangement joins TRBV15 to TRBJ2-3; a possible D gene is TRBD2 (5 bases). The CDR3 totals 15 residues. CDR1 and CDR2 from the germline V gene are LNHNV and YYDKDF (reference sequence). Trimming pared 5 bases from V and 3 bases from J, leaving 15 bases between. The CDR3, as DNA: TGTGCCACCAGCTTTATCGGGATGGGAACAGATACGCAGTATTTT. It translates to CATSFIGMGTDTQYF.

The sample holds a few counts of this clone. The chain is built from TRBV7-9 and TRBJ2-7; possible D gene TRBD2, 6 bases. CDR1 is SEHNR, CDR2 FQNEAQ, per germline (reference sequence). V was pared by 5 bases and J by 4 bases, with 18 bases between. The length of the CDR3 is 15 residues. The CDR3 DNA reads TGTGCCAGCAGCCCAATGGGCGGGACCCGTTACGAGCAGTACTTC. It translates to CASSPMGGTRYEQYF.

J is TRBJ2-5 and V is TRBV5-1; 8 nucleotides agree with TRBD1. The V segment lost 5 bases and the J segment 4 bases; nucleotides outside the gene matches: 10. This CDR3 is 15 amino acids long. Per germline, CDR1 SGHRS and CDR2 YFSETQ. CDR3 protein: CASSSGTGRAETQYF. Here the CDR3 DNA reads TGCGCCAGCAGTTCCGGGACAGGAAGGGCAGAGACCCAGTACTTC.

In nucleotides, the CDR3 is TGTGCCAGCGGGTTCCAGGGGAAGAGGACAGATACGCAGTATTTT. Translating it yields CASGFQGKRTDTQYF. The chain combines TRBV6-1 with TRBJ2-3, with D possibly TRBD1 on 6 matching bases. Germline CDR1 reads MNHNS; CDR2 reads SASEGT. The V and J ends lost 8 bases and 3 bases respectively, with 18 bases between them. The CDR3 totals 15 residues.

V is TRBV5-1 and J is TRBJ2-1; TRBD2 aligns across 10 bases. The length of the CDR3 is 15 residues. J lost 4 bases, V lost 4 bases, and 5 bases had no gene match. Germline CDR1 SGHRS, CDR2 YFSETQ. CDR3 sequence (DNA): TGCGCCAGCAGCCCGGGACTAGCGTATTACAATGAGCAGTTCTTC. Translating gives CASSPGLAYYNEQFF. Variable domain in full (rest from reference TRBV5-1 and TRBJ2-1): KAGVTQTPRYLIKTRGQQVTLSCSPISGHRSVSWYQQTPGQGLQFLFEYFSETQRNKGNFPGRFSGRQFSNSRSEMNVSTLELGDSALYLCASSPGLAYYNEQFFGPGTRLTVL.

The genes are TRBV28 and TRBJ2-7; no firm D call. The germline V gene has CDR1 MDHEN and CDR2 SYDVKM. The CDR3 has 11 amino acids. Trimming cost V 7 bases and J 6 bases, with 10 bases left between them. DNA of the CDR3: TGTGCCAGCATTTTTTCCCTCGAGCAGTACTTC. Translation gives CASIFSLEQYF.

This clone was detected only once. The chain carries TRBV25-1 and TRBJ1-1, with 11 nucleotides matching TRBD1. Per germline, CDR1 MGHDK and CDR2 SYGVNS. V was clipped by 6 bases and J by 5 bases; unmatched bases: 8. The CDR3 contains 15 residues. This CDR3 reads CASRAGTGGWTEAFF. DNA for the CDR3: TGTGCCAGCAGGGCCGGGACAGGGGGGTGGACTGAAGCTTTCTTT.

The chain has TRBV27 and TRBJ1-4; perhaps TRBD1 as D (5 bases). The V gene lost 0 bases and the J gene lost 8 bases, with 19 bases spanning the gap. This CDR3 region has 17 residues. Germline assignment: CDR1 MNHEY and CDR2 SMNVEV (reference sequence). The DNA for the CDR3 is TGTGCCAGCAGTTTATCGCGTCGGAGGGGACCGAACGAAAAACTGTTTTTT. It codes for CASSLSRRRGPNEKLFF.

This chain links TRBV4-1 with TRBJ2-1, with D unresolved. Germline V gene data show CDR1 as MGHRA and CDR2 as YSYEKL. V was shortened by 4 bases and J by 6 bases, with 10 bases between the two germline ends. The CDR3 is 13 residues long. The CDR3 is CASSLGWGNEQFF. CDR3 DNA sequence: TGCGCCAGCAGCCTGGGCTGGGGCAATGAGCAGTTCTTC.

The chain is built from TRBV28 and TRBJ1-5; D perhaps matches TRBD1 (6 bases). The CDR3 sequence is 21 residues long. The germline CDR1 and CDR2 sequences are MDHEN and SYDVKM. The ends were cut back, 5 bases at V and 0 bases at J, with 29 bases in the middle. The CDR3 loop is CASSPHLVTGTLTYSNQPQHF. CDR3 DNA sequence: TGTGCCAGCAGTCCACACCTTGTTACCGGGACACTCACCTATAGCAATCAGCCCCAGCATTTT.